The T cell receptor beta chain under discussion was sequenced for a study of blood T cells in healthy people across ages. Study in general: Template switching captured about one barcoded beta molecule per two T cells.

Germline assignment: CDR1 SEHNR and CDR2 FQNEAQ (reference sequence). The CDR3 is 14 residues long. In its sample, this clonotype was seen a few times. The target antigen is unknown. It was with a sample-barcoded 5' primer and a J-beta primer mix that a second PCR of about 7 to 12 cycles was run. One entry per CDR3 protein, called by TCRdb with MiXCR from the 5' RACE reads. The data hold some 290,000 distinct CDR3 sequences, with roughly 27% observed a single time. General observations from the study: The recorded TCR beta diversity per million T cells decreased in a roughly linear manner with age. It was not possible, with unsorted PBMCs, to conclusively compare naive and antigen-experienced cells. The authors considered diversity estimates from one million T cells to be underestimates.

The receptor comes from a woman aged 70-85 years in good health. The specimen was blood. This sequence joins TRBV7-9 and TRBJ2-5; D is uncertain. The tail of the sequence fits TRBJ2-1 better, so the J call may be wrong. The CDR3 nucleotides are TGTGCCAGCAGCTCCGGCCCCCTGGGAAATGAGCAGTTCTTC. Amino acid sequence: CASSSGPLGNEQFF.